Presented here are 19 T cell receptor beta chains from one specimen sequenced in a study of neurological immune-mediated disorders. One entry per CDR3 protein results from TCRdb running MiXCR on the 5' RACE reads. The sample shows around 69,000 distinct CDR3 sequences, roughly a tenth of them seen only once. Time point defined: longitudinal time-point 1 (baseline). Source material: PBMCs. Receptors originate from a man aged 25-45 years in good health.

The chain joins TRBV24-1 to TRBJ2-1; 12 bases map to TRBD2. The CDR3 is 16 amino acids. Germline loops: CDR1 KGHDR, CDR2 SFDVKD. V was pared by 9 bases and J by 8 bases, with 13 bases of the junction left unmatched. This CDR3 is CATQGTTSGRFYEQFF. CDR3 in DNA: TGTGCCACCCAGGGGACCACTAGCGGGAGGTTTTATGAGCAGTTCTTC.

This clonotype has a count of ten or more. The chain uses TRBV9 and TRBJ1-1; the D is unclear. Deletions cut 0 bases from V and 2 bases from J, with 5 bases between. From germline, CDR1 is SGDLS and CDR2 YYNGEE. The CDR3 has 13 residues. For the CDR3, the DNA is TGTGCCAGCAGCGTAGGACCTAACACTGAAGCTTTCTTT. Translation: CASSVGPNTEAFF.

The chain recombines TRBV11-2 with TRBJ2-7, with D possibly being TRBD2 (5 bases). V was shortened by 1 base and J by 3 bases, with 13 bases between the two germline ends. Germline-derived CDR1 and CDR2 are SGHAT and FQNNGV. This CDR3 is built from 15 residues. For the CDR3, the DNA is TGTGCCAGCAGCTTAGTCGGGGTTACGAACTACGAGCAGTACTTC. It encodes CASSLVGVTNYEQYF.

Many counts were recorded for this clonotype. The genes are TRBV28 and TRBJ2-7; 8 bases align to TRBD1. In germline, CDR1 is MDHEN, CDR2 SYDVKM. J lost 3 bases, V lost 5 bases, and 12 bases had no gene match. The CDR3 runs to 16 residues. The CDR3 DNA reads TGTGCCAGCAGTCGACCCCCCTGGACAGGGAGCTACGAGCAGTACTTC. Protein: CASSRPPWTGSYEQYF.

This clonotype appeared many times. The chain joins TRBV2 to TRBJ2-3, with D hard to call. CDR1 is SNHLY and CDR2 is FYNNEI in the germline V gene. The CDR3 loop spans 18 amino acids. Trimming took off 1 base at V and 1 base at J, with 18 bases between the two ends. CDR3 protein: CASSEEPGYGSRTDTQYF. The CDR3 DNA is TGTGCCAGCAGTGAAGAACCCGGGTACGGCTCCCGCACAGATACGCAGTATTTT.

This chain joins TRBV5-1 and TRBJ2-4; maybe TRBD1 (6 bases). Trimming shortened V by 3 bases and J by 8 bases, and 12 bases separated the two germline ends. In germline, CDR1 is SGHRS, CDR2 YFSETQ. CDR3 length: 13 residues. The CDR3 is CASSYFRGDIQYF. The DNA for the CDR3 is TGCGCCAGCAGCTACTTCAGGGGAGACATTCAGTACTTC.

This clonotype was detected many times. The chain recombines TRBV7-9 with TRBJ2-1; D possibly corresponds to TRBD1 (5 bases). There are 15 residues in the CDR3. CDR1 is SEHNR, CDR2 FQNEAQ, per germline (reference sequence). V lost 5 bases and J 7 bases, leaving 18 bases between the germline ends. The CDR3 DNA reads as TGTGCCAGCAGCGTGACAGTAGGTAGTATGAATGAGCAGTTCTTC. Translated, it gives CASSVTVGSMNEQFF.

This clonotype showed up many times. The chain uses TRBV5-1 and TRBJ2-1, with 9 bases matching TRBD1. This CDR3 has 14 amino acids. V gave up 4 bases and J gave up 5 bases; unmatched junction bases: 4. Germline CDR1 is SGHRS and CDR2 is YFSETQ. The CDR3 reads CASSKGQGNNEQFF. In DNA form, the CDR3 reads TGCGCCAGCAGCAAGGGACAGGGTAACAATGAGCAGTTCTTC.

This clonotype was observed many times. J is TRBJ2-7 and V is TRBV5-1; D is ambiguous. Trimming shortened V by 5 bases and J by 2 bases, and 14 bases separated the two germline ends. The CDR3 contains 14 residues. Looked up from germline, CDR1 is SGHRS and CDR2 is YFSETQ. The CDR3 spells CASRPAITTYEQYF. In DNA, the CDR3 is TGCGCCAGCAGACCAGCAATCACAACCTACGAGCAGTACTTC.

This clonotype was recorded many times. This chain joins TRBV28 and TRBJ2-7, with D tentatively TRBD1 or TRBD2 (6 bases each). V was shortened by 7 bases and J by 2 bases, with 21 bases between the two germline ends. CDR1 is MDHEN, CDR2 SYDVKM, per germline. The CDR3 consists of 16 residues. CDR3 in amino acids: CASTDSGPGAAYEQYF. CDR3 sequence (DNA): TGTGCCAGCACCGACTCGGGACCGGGGGCGGCCTACGAGCAGTACTTC.

This clonotype was detected ten times or more. This chain uses TRBV15 with TRBJ2-2; 8 bases are a match to TRBD2. CDR3 length equals 13 residues. V gave up 9 bases and J gave up 2 bases; unmatched junction bases: 2. CDR1 is LNHNV, CDR2 YYDKDF, per germline (reference sequence). CDR3 nucleotides: TGTGCCACTAGCGGGATAAACACCGGGGAGCTGTTTTTT. Protein: CATSGINTGELFF.

The chain couples TRBV5-1 to TRBJ2-2; tentatively, D is TRBD1 or TRBD2 (5 bases each). This CDR3 is 15 amino acids long. The V and J ends lost 3 bases and 2 bases respectively, with 11 bases between them. Germline lookup yields CDR1 SGHRS and CDR2 YFSETQ. The CDR3 reads CASSSRDVNTGELFF. The CDR3 DNA is TGCGCCAGCAGCTCCAGGGACGTCAACACCGGGGAGCTGTTTTTT.

This clonotype was recorded many times. The rearrangement joins TRBV20-1 to TRBJ2-7; either TRBD1 or TRBD2 may supply D (5 bases each). Germline values: CDR1 DFQATT, CDR2 SNEGSKA (reference sequence). Trimming removed 0 bases from V and 4 bases from J, with 16 bases in between. The CDR3 is made up of 15 amino acids. The CDR3, as DNA: TGCAGTGCTAGAGACGGGAAGGGGCGATTTTACGAGCAGTACTTC. The encoded protein is CSARDGKGRFYEQYF.

Many counts were recorded for this clonotype. The rearrangement joins TRBV5-1 to TRBJ1-2; tentative D call: TRBD1 (5 bases). V lost 1 base to trimming and J lost 2 bases, with 6 bases between them. CDR1 is SGHRS, CDR2 YFSETQ, per germline. The CDR3 length is 13 residues. CDR3 DNA sequence: TGCGCCAGCAGCTTGCGACAGAACTATGGCTACACCTTC. This gives the protein CASSLRQNYGYTF.

As concerns this clonotype: A much larger clone lies one base from this, so it may be a read error. This rearrangement joins TRBV30 to TRBJ2-7; D is perhaps TRBD2 (6 bases). There are 13 residues in the CDR3. Per the germline V gene, CDR1 is GTSNPN and CDR2 is SVGIG (reference sequence). The ends were cut back, 3 bases at V and 1 base at J, with 10 bases in the middle. This chain's CDR3 is CAWSQEGSYEQYF. In DNA form, the CDR3 reads TGTGCCTGGAGCCAGGAGGGGTCCTACGAGCAGTACTTC.

This clonotype was seen repeatedly, ten times or more. The chain joins TRBV2 to TRBJ1-5; D might be TRBD1 (6 bases). Germline CDR1 SNHLY, CDR2 FYNNEI. Trimming pared 10 bases from V and 0 bases from J, leaving 16 bases between. The length of the CDR3 is 15 residues. The CDR3 DNA follows: TGTGCCACCTCCGGGACATTGGTTAGCAATCAGCCCCAGCATTTT. The encoded protein is CATSGTLVSNQPQHF.

This clonotype has at least ten counts. V and J are TRBV14 and TRBJ2-6; D gene uncertain. Deletions cut 5 bases from V and 2 bases from J, with 4 bases between. Germline V gene lookup returns CDR1 SGHDN and CDR2 FVKESK. This CDR3 is built from 13 residues. The CDR3 protein is CASSSTGANVLTF. DNA for the CDR3: TGTGCCAGCAGCTCGACTGGGGCCAACGTCCTGACTTTC. Together with reference TRBV14 and TRBJ2-6, the CDR3 gives the full variable domain: EAGVTQFPSHSVIEKGQTVTLRCDPISGHDNLYWYRRVMGKEIKFLLHFVKESKQDESGMPNNRFLAERTGGTYSTLKVQPAELEDSGVYFCASSSTGANVLTFGAGSRLTVL.

This clonotype has a count of ten or more. J is TRBJ2-1 and V is TRBV27, with no clear D. CDR1 and CDR2 from the germline V gene are MNHEY and SMNVEV (reference sequence). This CDR3 has 12 amino acids. The ends were cut back, 6 bases at V and 6 bases at J, with 9 bases in the middle. The CDR3 protein is CASSPTVNEQFF. Written as DNA, the CDR3 is TGTGCCAGCAGCCCTACAGTCAATGAGCAGTTCTTC.

On this clonotype itself: One junction end disagrees with the germline gene, perhaps due to a read error. DNA of the CDR3: TGTGCCGCCAGTAGCAGGGGCTGGAACAAGCAGTACTTC. It codes for CAASSRGWNKQYF. The chain employs TRBV15 and TRBJ2-7, with D maybe TRBD1 (6 bases). Per germline, CDR1 LNHNV and CDR2 YYDKDF (reference sequence). The CDR3 sequence is 13 residues long.